This T cell receptor beta chain was observed in a study of post-analysis software for immune sequencing data. Of note for this clonotype: Its antigen is unknown.

CDR3 size: 14 residues. Study-wide points: About five TRBV segments appeared more often in patients than in controls, and TRBV5-6, TRBV5-1 and TRBV20-1 were among these. Versus controls, multiple sclerosis patients showed significantly lower diversity (normalized Chao1).

cDNA libraries of TCR beta carried unique molecular identifiers. A single record per CDR3 protein comes from TCRdb applying MiXCR to the PCR reads. The sample consists of roughly 570,000 distinct CDR3 sequences, 30% to 40% of them appearing once. The specimen was blood. This chain links TRBV21-1 with TRBJ2-7; TRBD1 is the table's D call, not checked against the DNA. TRBV21-1 is listed as a pseudogene. The origin of this receptor is a girl aged 2-17 years with multiple sclerosis. The CDR3 here is CASSPPAGTYEQYF. As DNA, the CDR3 is TGTGCCAGCAGCCCCCCGGCAGGGACCTACGAGCAGTACTTC.